The clone carrying this T cell receptor beta chain was observed a few times. This record comes from a study of T-cell reconstitution after alpha-beta-depleted transplantation in children. This sample's TCRbeta library carried unique molecular identifier barcodes. In TCRdb, the PCR reads were re-called with MiXCR into one record per CDR3 protein. The table lists a few hundred thousand distinct CDR3 sequences, approximately 10% of them singletons, with 2% to 2.5% in the top ten. This CDR3 contains 16 residues. Germline CDR1 LNHDA, CDR2 SQIVND (reference sequence). The V and J ends lost 0 bases and 3 bases respectively, with 12 bases between them.

The receptor was isolated from a human donor who donated a stem cell graft to a child with acute lymphoblastic leukemia. The V and J genes are TRBV19 and TRBJ1-5; perhaps TRBD1 as D (6 bases). Sequencing was performed on PBMCs from the stem cell graft donor, taken from the stem cell graft. This CDR3 reads CASSIDGGQFNQPQHF. CDR3 DNA sequence: TGTGCCAGTAGTATAGATGGGGGCCAGTTCAATCAGCCCCAGCATTTT.